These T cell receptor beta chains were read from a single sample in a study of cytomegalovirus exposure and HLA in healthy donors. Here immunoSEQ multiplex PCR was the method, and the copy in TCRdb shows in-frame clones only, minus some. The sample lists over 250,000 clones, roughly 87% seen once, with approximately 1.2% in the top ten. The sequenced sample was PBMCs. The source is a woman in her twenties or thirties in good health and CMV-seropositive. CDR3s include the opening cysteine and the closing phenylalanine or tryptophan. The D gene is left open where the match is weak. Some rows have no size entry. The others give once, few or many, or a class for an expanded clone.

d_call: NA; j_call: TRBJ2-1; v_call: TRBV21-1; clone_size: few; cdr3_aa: CASSTDGGDARQFF; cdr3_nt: TGTGCCAGCAGCACAGATGGCGGGGACGCAAGGCAGTTCTTC
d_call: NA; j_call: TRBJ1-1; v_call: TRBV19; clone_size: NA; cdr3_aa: CASSKTQDTEAFF; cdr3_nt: TGTGCCAGTAGTAAAACCCAGGACACTGAAGCTTTCTTT
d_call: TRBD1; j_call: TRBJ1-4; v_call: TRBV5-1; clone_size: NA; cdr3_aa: CASSLVGTGDEKLFF; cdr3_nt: TGCGCCAGCAGCTTGGTCGGGACAGGGGACGAAAAACTGTTTTTT
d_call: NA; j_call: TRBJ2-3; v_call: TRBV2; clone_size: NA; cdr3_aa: CASSVSTDTQYF; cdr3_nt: TGTGCCAGCAGTGTCTCGACAGATACGCAGTATTTT
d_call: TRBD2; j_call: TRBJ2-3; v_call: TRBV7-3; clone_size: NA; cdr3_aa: CASSPSSGTDTQYF; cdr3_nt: TGTGCCAGCAGCCCTTCTAGCGGGACAGATACGCAGTATTTT
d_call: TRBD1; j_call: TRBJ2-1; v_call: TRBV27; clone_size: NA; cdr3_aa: CASTLRGTVKDNEQFF; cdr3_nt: TGTGCCAGCACCCTCCGAGGGACAGTAAAAGACAATGAGCAGTTCTTC
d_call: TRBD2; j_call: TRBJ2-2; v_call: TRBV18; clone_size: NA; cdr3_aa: CASSPLAGTNTGELFF; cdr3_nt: TGTGCCAGCTCACCCCTAGCGGGAACGAACACCGGGGAGCTGTTTTTT
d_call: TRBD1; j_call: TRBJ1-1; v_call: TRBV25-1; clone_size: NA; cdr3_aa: CASSWTGRPNTEAFF; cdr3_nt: TGTGCCAGCAGTTGGACAGGGCGCCCGAACACTGAAGCTTTCTTT
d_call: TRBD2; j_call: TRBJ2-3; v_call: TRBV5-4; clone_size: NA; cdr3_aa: CASSPTWTSGGGGTDTQYF; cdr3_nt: TGTGCCAGCAGCCCCACATGGACTAGCGGGGGGGGTGGCACAGATACGCAGTATTTT
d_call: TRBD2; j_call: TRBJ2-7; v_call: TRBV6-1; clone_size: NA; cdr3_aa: CASYLGRGYEQYF; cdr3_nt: TGTGCCAGCTACCTAGGGAGGGGCTACGAGCAGTACTTC
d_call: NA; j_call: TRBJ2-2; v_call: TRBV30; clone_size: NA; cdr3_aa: CAWMKPGRGITGELFF; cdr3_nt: TGTGCCTGGATGAAACCGGGACGAGGTATCACCGGGGAGCTGTTTTTT
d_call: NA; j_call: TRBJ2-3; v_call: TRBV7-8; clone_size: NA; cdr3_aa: CASSKQGLTDTQYF; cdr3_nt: TGTGCCAGCAGCAAACAGGGTCTAACAGATACGCAGTATTTT
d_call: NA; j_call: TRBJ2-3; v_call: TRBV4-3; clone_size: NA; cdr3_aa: CASSQLGTSTDTQYF; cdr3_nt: TGCGCCAGCAGCCAACTAGGGACTAGCACAGATACGCAGTATTTT
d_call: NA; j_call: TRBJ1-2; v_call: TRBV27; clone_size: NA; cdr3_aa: CASSLSRGVVRDGYTF; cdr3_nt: TGTGCCAGCAGTTTATCACGGGGGGTCGTTCGGGATGGCTACACCTTC
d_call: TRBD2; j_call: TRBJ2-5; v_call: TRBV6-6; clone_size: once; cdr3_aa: CASSYSRGLGETQYF; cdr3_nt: TGTGCCAGCAGTTACAGCCGTGGACTAGGGGAGACCCAGTACTTC
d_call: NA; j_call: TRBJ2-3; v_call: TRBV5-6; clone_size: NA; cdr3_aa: CASSLVPDTQYF; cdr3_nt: TGTGCCAGCAGCTTGGTTCCAGATACGCAGTATTTT
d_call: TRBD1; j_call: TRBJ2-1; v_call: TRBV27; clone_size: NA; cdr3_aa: CASTGQVYNEQFF; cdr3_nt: TGTGCCAGTACAGGACAGGTCTACAATGAGCAGTTCTTC
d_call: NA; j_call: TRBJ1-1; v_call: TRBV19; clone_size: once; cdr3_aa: CASSAGTRTEAFF; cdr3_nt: TGTGCCAGTAGTGCGGGCACCCGGACTGAAGCTTTCTTT
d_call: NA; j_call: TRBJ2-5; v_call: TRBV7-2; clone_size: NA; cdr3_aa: CASSLMPSQTQYF; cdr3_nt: TGTGCCAGCAGCTTAATGCCTAGTCAGACCCAGTACTTC
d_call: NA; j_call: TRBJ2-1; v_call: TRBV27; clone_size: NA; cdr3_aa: CASSLGTPNEQFF; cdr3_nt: TGTGCCAGCAGTTTAGGAACCCCAAATGAGCAGTTCTTC
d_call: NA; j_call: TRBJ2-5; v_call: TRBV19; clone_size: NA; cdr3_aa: CASSIGTVSQETQYF; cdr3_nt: TGTGCCAGTAGTATAGGTACAGTATCACAAGAGACCCAGTACTTC
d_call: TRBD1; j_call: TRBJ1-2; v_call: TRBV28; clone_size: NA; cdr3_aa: CASNAGGYGYTF; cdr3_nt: TGTGCCAGCAATGCAGGGGGCTATGGCTACACCTTC
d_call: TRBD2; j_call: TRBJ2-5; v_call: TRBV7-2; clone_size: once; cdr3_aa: CASSLGPILAAYQETQYF; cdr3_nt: TGTGCCAGCAGCTTAGGGCCCATACTAGCGGCGTACCAAGAGACCCAGTACTTC
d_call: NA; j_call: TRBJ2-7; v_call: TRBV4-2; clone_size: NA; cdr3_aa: CASSKEIERYEQYF; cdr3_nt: TGTGCCAGCAGCAAGGAGATTGAGCGTTACGAGCAGTACTTC
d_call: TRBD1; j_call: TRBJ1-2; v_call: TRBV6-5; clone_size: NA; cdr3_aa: CASSKGRQGYGYTF; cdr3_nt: TGTGCCAGCAGCAAAGGGCGACAGGGCTATGGCTACACCTTC
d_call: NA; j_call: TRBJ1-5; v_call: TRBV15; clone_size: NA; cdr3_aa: CATSREGRGFNQPQHF; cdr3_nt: TGTGCCACCAGCAGAGAAGGCAGGGGATTTAATCAGCCCCAGCATTTT
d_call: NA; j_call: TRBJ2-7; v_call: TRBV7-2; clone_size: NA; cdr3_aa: CASSLRDSAAGYF; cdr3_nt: TGTGCCAGCAGCCTTAGGGACTCCGCCGCAGGGTACTTC
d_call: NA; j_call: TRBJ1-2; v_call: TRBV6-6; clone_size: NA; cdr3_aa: CASSYVDGLPYGYTF; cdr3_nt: TGTGCCAGCAGTTACGTAGATGGACTGCCCTATGGCTACACCTTC
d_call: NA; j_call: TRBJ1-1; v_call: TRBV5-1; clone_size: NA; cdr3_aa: CASSLTIKITEAFF; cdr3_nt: TGCGCCAGCAGCTTGACCATTAAGATAACTGAAGCTTTCTTT
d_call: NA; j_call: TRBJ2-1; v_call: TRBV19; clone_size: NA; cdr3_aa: CASREGWSEQFF; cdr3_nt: TGTGCCAGTAGGGAGGGGTGGAGTGAGCAGTTCTTC
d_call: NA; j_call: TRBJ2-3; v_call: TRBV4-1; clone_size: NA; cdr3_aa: CASSQDPPSTDTQYF; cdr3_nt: TGCGCCAGCAGCCAAGATCCCCCTAGCACAGATACGCAGTATTTT
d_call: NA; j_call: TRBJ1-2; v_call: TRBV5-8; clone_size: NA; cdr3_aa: CASSSRSVRGYTF; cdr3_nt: TGTGCCAGCAGCTCGAGGTCTGTACGGGGCTACACCTTC
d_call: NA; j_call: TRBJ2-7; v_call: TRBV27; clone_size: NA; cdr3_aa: CASMVGYEQYF; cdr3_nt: TGTGCCAGCATGGTGGGCTACGAGCAGTACTTC
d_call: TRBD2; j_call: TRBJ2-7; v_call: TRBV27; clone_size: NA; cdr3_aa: CASSPRTSGTYEQYF; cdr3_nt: TGTGCCAGCAGTCCACGGACTAGCGGAACCTACGAGCAGTACTTC
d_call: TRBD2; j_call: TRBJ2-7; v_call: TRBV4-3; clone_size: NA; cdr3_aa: CASSRRLAGGPENEQYF; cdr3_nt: TGCGCCAGCAGCCGCCGACTAGCGGGGGGGCCAGAAAACGAGCAGTACTTC
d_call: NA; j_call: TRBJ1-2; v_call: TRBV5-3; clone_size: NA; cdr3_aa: CARTLGKGVANYGYTF; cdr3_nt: TGTGCCAGAACCTTGGGGAAAGGAGTAGCTAACTATGGCTACACCTTC
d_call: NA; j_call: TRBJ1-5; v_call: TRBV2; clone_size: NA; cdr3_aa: CASSEVGQPQHF; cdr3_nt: TGTGCCAGCAGTGAGGTGGGTCAGCCCCAGCATTTT
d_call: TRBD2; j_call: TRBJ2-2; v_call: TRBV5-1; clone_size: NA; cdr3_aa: CACSGLAVNTGELFF; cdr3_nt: TGCGCCTGCTCGGGACTAGCGGTTAACACCGGGGAGCTGTTTTTT
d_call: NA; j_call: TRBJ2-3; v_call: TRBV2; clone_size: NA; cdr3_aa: CASSGMRDTQYF; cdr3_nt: TGTGCCAGCAGTGGGATGAGGGATACGCAGTATTTT
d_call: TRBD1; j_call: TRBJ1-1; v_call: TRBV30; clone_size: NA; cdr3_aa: CAWSPTPGGTEAFF; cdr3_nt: TGTGCCTGGAGTCCCACTCCAGGGGGCACTGAAGCTTTCTTT
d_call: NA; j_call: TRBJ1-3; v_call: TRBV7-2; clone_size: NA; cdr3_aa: CASSRIGHISGNTIYF; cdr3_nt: TGTGCCAGCAGTCGTATAGGACACATCTCTGGAAACACCATATATTTT
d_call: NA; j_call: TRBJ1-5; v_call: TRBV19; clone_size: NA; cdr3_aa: CASSIVGGYSNQPQHF; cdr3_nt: TGTGCCAGTAGTATAGTCGGAGGGTATAGCAATCAGCCCCAGCATTTT
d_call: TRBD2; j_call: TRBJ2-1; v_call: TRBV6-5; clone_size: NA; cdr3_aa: CASSYGSGRSYNEQFF; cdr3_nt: TGTGCCAGCAGTTACGGGAGCGGGAGATCCTACAATGAGCAGTTCTTC
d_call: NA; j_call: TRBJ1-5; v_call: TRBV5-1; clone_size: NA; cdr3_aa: CASILSLRDRDNVGQPQHF; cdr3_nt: TGCGCCAGCATTCTATCCCTCAGGGACCGGGACAACGTCGGTCAGCCCCAGCATTTT
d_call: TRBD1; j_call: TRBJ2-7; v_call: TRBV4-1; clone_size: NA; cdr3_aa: CASSQGTGTEQYF; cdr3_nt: TGCGCCAGCAGCCAAGGGACAGGGACCGAGCAGTACTTC
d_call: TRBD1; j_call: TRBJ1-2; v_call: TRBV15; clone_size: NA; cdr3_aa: CATSPNQGQNYGYTF; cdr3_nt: TGTGCCACCAGCCCCAACCAGGGACAGAACTATGGCTACACCTTC
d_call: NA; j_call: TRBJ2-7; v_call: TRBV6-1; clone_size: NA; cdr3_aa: CASSEYFDRSYEQYF; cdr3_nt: TGTGCCAGCAGTGAATACTTCGACAGGTCCTACGAGCAGTACTTC
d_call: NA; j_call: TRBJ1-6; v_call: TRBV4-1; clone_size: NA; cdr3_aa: CASSQGLLTRAKNSPLHF; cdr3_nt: TGCGCCAGCAGCCAAGGTTTACTAACGAGGGCAAAGAATTCACCCCTCCACTTT
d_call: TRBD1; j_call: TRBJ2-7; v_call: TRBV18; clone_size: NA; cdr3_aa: CASSQVGTGAWEQYF; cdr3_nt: TGTGCCAGCTCACAAGTGGGGACAGGGGCTTGGGAGCAGTACTTC
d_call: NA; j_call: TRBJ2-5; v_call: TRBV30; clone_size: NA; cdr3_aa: CAWSPGAGTQYF; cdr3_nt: TGTGCCTGGAGTCCGGGGGCGGGGACCCAGTACTTC
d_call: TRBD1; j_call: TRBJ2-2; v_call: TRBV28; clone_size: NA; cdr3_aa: CASRVRTGGNTGELFF; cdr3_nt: TGTGCCAGCAGGGTACGGACAGGGGGTAACACCGGGGAGCTGTTTTTT